Listed below are T cell receptor beta chains from one sample, sequenced in a study. TCRdb analysed the 5' RACE reads with MiXCR anew, one entry per CDR3 protein. The sample shows about 57,000 distinct CDR3 sequences, roughly 30% of them seen only once. The sample taken for sequencing was tumor-infiltrating memory CD4+ T cells sorted from the breast tumor. These receptors came from a female donor with breast cancer. Each CDR3 is given without its conserved first and last residue. Each record gives: CDR3 length, V gene, J gene, CDR3 protein.

length: 12
V: TRBV6-1
J: TRBJ1-3
CDR3: ASRRDHSGNTIY

length: 16
V: TRBV5-4
J: TRBJ2-1
CDR3: ASSLASRFGGGNNEQF

length: 11
V: TRBV12-3/TRBV12-4
J: TRBJ2-7
CDR3: ASSFLDRDGQY

length: 11
V: TRBV6-2/TRBV6-3
J: TRBJ2-1
CDR3: ASEALSSNEQF

length: 12
V: TRBV7-2
J: TRBJ1-1
CDR3: ASSTTNSVPEAF

length: 15
V: TRBV5-5
J: TRBJ2-7
CDR3: ASSLIPRRASSYEQY

length: 15
V: TRBV28
J: TRBJ2-5
CDR3: ASSSLAGTGVGETQY

length: 11
V: TRBV28
J: TRBJ2-7
CDR3: ASSLEPPYEQY

length: 11
V: TRBV20-1
J: TRBJ2-5
CDR3: SAQGQTQETQY

length: 12
V: TRBV20-1
J: TRBJ2-7
CDR3: SARDSGRMPEQY

length: 15
V: TRBV5-1
J: TRBJ1-4
CDR3: ASSLNPAGTANEKLF

length: 12
V: TRBV5-1
J: TRBJ2-5
CDR3: ASSWRRTGETQY

length: 12
V: TRBV6-5
J: TRBJ2-5
CDR3: ASSRQNTQETQY

length: 13
V: TRBV6-5
J: TRBJ1-5
CDR3: ASRRQAYSNQPQH

length: 19
V: TRBV6-5
J: TRBJ2-6
CDR3: AGSPAAYTGQGGSGANVLT

length: 15
V: TRBV5-1
J: TRBJ2-6
CDR3: ASSPGTGFSGANVLT

length: 14
V: TRBV15
J: TRBJ2-1
CDR3: ATSRETPGRYNEQF

length: 12
V: TRBV20-1
J: TRBJ1-6
CDR3: SARRGQGRSPLH

length: 12
V: TRBV7-2
J: TRBJ2-1
CDR3: ASSFLLAGGRQF

length: 14
V: TRBV6-5
J: TRBJ2-2
CDR3: ASTSPTGTNTGELF